This T cell receptor beta chain was documented in a study of technical replicates of blood from a handful of donors. Sequencing was performed with immunoSEQ multiplex PCR; in TCRdb, only in-frame clones are kept and a portion is missing. The table lists about 75,000 clones, approximately 97% of them singletons, with roughly 0.3% in the top ten. Trimming cost V 0 bases and J 2 bases, with 7 bases left between them. Germline-derived CDR1 and CDR2 are LGHNA and YNFKEQ. The CDR3 spans 14 residues. The chain couples TRBV4-2 to TRBJ2-5; unclear D gene. The receptor was isolated from a human donor in good health. The specimen sequenced was T cells isolated from PBMCs. The CDR3 DNA is TGTGCCAGCAGCCAAGAGGCGGTTCAAGAGACCCAGTACTTC. It specifies CASSQEAVQETQYF.